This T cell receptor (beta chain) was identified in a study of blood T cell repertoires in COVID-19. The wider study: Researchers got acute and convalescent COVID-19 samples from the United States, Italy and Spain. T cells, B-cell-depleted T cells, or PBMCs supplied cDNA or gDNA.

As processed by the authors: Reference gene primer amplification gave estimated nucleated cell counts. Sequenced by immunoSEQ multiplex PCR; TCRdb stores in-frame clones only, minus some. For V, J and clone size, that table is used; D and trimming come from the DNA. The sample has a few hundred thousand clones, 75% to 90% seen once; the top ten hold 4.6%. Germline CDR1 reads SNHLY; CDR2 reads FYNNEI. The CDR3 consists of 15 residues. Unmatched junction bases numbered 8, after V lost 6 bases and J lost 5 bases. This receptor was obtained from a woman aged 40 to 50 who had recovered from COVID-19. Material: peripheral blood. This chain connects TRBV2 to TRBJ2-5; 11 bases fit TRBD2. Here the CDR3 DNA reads TGTGCCAGCAGCGTACTAGCGGGAGTAGGCGAGACCCAGTACTTC. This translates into CASSVLAGVGETQYF.